Included here is one T cell receptor (beta chain) sequence, with context. Its antigen remains unknown. Unstimulated regulatory T cells (CD4+CD25+CD127-), CD4+CD25- non-regulatory cells, CD4 and CD8 cells were FACS-sorted from thawed PBMCs. The germline V and J ends were trimmed by 5 bases and 8 bases, with 16 bases remaining between them. This CDR3 spans 14 amino acids. Germline V gives CDR1 SGHVS, CDR2 FNYEAQ. The data stem from a study of Tregs in tolerant kidney transplant recipients. Using immunoSEQ multiplex PCR, the repertoire was profiled, and TCRdb retains in-frame clones only, with some absent. This table holds some 74,000 clones, approximately 90% found once. General study findings and limits: This study did not directly address biological reproducibility.

The sample was Tregs from blood, taken before the transplant. This TCR derives from a human donor who received a combined kidney and bone marrow transplant. V usage is TRBV7-6 and J usage is TRBJ2-1, with no clear D. The CDR3 region has the DNA TGTGCCAGCAGCCAAGATCCTATTTCAGATGAGCAGTTCTTC. It specifies CASSQDPISDEQFF.